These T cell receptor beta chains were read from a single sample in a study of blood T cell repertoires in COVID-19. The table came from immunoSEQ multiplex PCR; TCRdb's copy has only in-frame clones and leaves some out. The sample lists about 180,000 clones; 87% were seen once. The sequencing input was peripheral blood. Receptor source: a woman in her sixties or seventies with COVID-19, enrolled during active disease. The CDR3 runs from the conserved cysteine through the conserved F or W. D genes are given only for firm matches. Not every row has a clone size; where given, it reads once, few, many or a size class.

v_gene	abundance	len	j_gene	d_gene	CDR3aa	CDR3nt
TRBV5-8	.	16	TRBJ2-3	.	CASSLGTGTRTDTQYF	TGTGCCAGCAGCTTGGGGACTGGGACACGCACAGATACGCAGTATTTT
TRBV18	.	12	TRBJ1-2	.	CASTEEGSGYTF	TGTGCCAGCACCGAGGAGGGTAGTGGCTACACCTTC
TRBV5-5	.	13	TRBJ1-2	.	CASSHQGNYGYTF	TGTGCCAGCAGCCATCAGGGGAACTATGGCTACACCTTC
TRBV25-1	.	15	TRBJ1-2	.	CASSEWARGIRGYTF	TGTGCCAGCAGTGAGTGGGCCAGGGGAATTAGAGGCTACACCTTC
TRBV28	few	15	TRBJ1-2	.	CASSLSTGRVYGYTF	TGTGCCAGCAGTTTAAGTACAGGGCGAGTCTATGGCTACACCTTC
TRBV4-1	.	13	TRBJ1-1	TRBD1	CASNRGQSTEAFF	TGCGCCAGCAATAGGGGGCAAAGCACTGAAGCTTTCTTT
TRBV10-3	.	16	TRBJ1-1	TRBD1	CAISENRDRGNTEAFF	TGTGCCATCAGTGAGAACCGGGACAGGGGGAACACTGAAGCTTTCTTT
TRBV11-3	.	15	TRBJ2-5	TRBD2	CASSPLAGGRETQYF	TGTGCCAGCAGCCCACTAGCGGGAGGACGAGAGACCCAGTACTTC
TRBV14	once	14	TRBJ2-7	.	CASSNPTAAYEQYF	TGTGCCAGCAGCAATCCGACGGCGGCCTACGAGCAGTACTTC
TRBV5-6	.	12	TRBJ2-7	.	CASSSQGGEQYF	TGTGCCAGCAGCTCTCAGGGTGGCGAGCAGTACTTC
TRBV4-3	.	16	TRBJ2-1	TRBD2	CASSHLLAGEGDEQFF	TGCGCCAGCAGCCATTTATTAGCGGGAGAGGGGGATGAGCAGTTCTTC
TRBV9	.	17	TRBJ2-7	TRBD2	CASSPGGAGGLSYEQYF	TGTGCCAGCAGCCCGGGGGGGGCGGGAGGCCTCTCCTACGAGCAGTACTTC
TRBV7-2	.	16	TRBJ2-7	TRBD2	CASSLDVTSGSYEQYF	TGTGCCAGCAGCTTAGATGTGACTAGCGGGTCTTACGAGCAGTACTTC